These 10 T cell receptor beta chains were sequenced from one sample in a study of human T cells and chemical hapten exposure. Extraction of total RNA was performed on unfractionated whole blood. A single record per CDR3 protein comes from TCRdb applying MiXCR to the 5' RACE reads. The table shows 110,000 or so distinct CDR3 sequences, with around 20% occurring only once. Receptor source: a human donor in good health.

The rearrangement joins TRBV6-5 to TRBJ2-1; unclear D gene. V lost 11 bases and J lost 7, with 15 bases in between. Germline V gene lookup returns CDR1 MNHEY and CDR2 SVGAGI. This CDR3 contains 12 residues. The DNA for the CDR3 is TGTGCCGCCGAAACTGCTCAGAATGAGCAGTTCTTC. Protein sequence: CAAETAQNEQFF.

The chain carries TRBV6-6 and TRBJ2-3, with 10 nucleotides matching TRBD2. V shed 0 bases and J 2 bases; nucleotides not matched to a gene: 8. Germline CDR1 MNHNY, CDR2 SVGAGI (reference sequence). This CDR3 comprises 18 residues. As DNA, the CDR3 is TGTGCCAGCAGTTACTCCTCCTTACTAGCGGGAAACACAGATACGCAGTATTTT. Its translation: CASSYSSLLAGNTDTQYF.

This clonotype came up a few times. The chain joins TRBV30 to TRBJ2-3; TRBD1 might be the D (5 bases). The germline gives CDR1 GTSNPN, CDR2 SVGIG (reference sequence). V lost 4 bases and J lost 3, with 8 bases in between. The CDR3 is 12 residues long. CDR3 sequence (DNA): TGTGCCTGGAAGGGGTTTACAGATACGCAGTATTTT. Its translation: CAWKGFTDTQYF.

Only a few counts were recorded for this clonotype. This chain links TRBV6-6 with TRBJ2-3, with D maybe TRBD1 (6 bases). This CDR3 contains 15 residues. Germline V lookup: CDR1 MNHNY, CDR2 SVGAGI (reference sequence). The V and J ends lost 2 bases and 6 bases respectively, with 15 bases between them. The CDR3 nucleotides read TGTGCCAGCAGTTACGGCTACCCGCAGGGGGATACGCAGTATTTT. Residues: CASSYGYPQGDTQYF.

The table lists this clonotype with a few counts. The chain carries TRBV7-3 and TRBJ2-1; 12 nucleotides align to TRBD2. CDR1 and CDR2 from the germline V gene are SGHTA and FQGTGA. The CDR3 consists of 15 residues. Germline trimming cut 5 bases from V and 10 bases from J; bases unmatched to any gene: 9. In DNA form, the CDR3 reads TGTGCCAGCAGCCCCTCTAGCGGGAGGGCCAAGGAGCAGTTCTTC. The encoded protein is CASSPSSGRAKEQFF.

This chain uses TRBV2 with TRBJ2-5; 9 positions agree with TRBD2. The CDR3 length is 15 residues. Germline CDR1 and CDR2: SNHLY and FYNNEI. After removal of 3 bases from V and 1 base from J, the junction contained 3 bases not matched to a gene. DNA for the CDR3: TGTGCCAGCAGTGAGGGCGGGGGGGCCCAAGAGACCCAGTACTTC. It specifies CASSEGGGAQETQYF.

This clonotype has a handful of counts. V gene TRBV10-3 combines with J gene TRBJ2-7; D is perhaps TRBD1 (6 bases). Germline assignment: CDR1 ENHRY and CDR2 SYGVKD. Trimming removed 2 bases at V and 5 bases at J, with 10 bases between. CDR3 length: 13 residues. The CDR3, as DNA: TGTGCCATCAGTGAGCGAACAGGGCACGAGCAGTACTTC. Translating it yields CAISERTGHEQYF.

The CDR3 nucleotides are TGTGCCAGCAGCCCCCCGGGGGTACATACCTACGAGCAGTACTTC. Translated: CASSPPGVHTYEQYF. The chain uses TRBV3-1 and TRBJ2-7; D is perhaps TRBD2 (6 bases). V lost 4 bases, J lost 2 bases, and 15 bases lay in between. Looked up from germline, CDR1 is LGHDT and CDR2 is YNNKEL (reference sequence). This CDR3 spans 15 amino acids.

This clonotype showed up just a few times. The chain uses TRBV5-6 and TRBJ2-5; 10 nucleotides align to TRBD2. The junction had 7 bases not matched to a gene; V was cut back by 3 bases and J by 2 bases. The CDR3 consists of 16 residues. Germline lookup yields CDR1 SGHDT and CDR2 YYEEEE. The CDR3 sequence: CASSSTASGSQETQYF. CDR3 bases: TGTGCCAGCAGCTCGACGGCTAGCGGGAGTCAAGAGACCCAGTACTTC. Variable domain in full (rest from reference TRBV5-6 and TRBJ2-5): DAGVTQSPTHLIKTRGQQVTLRCSPKSGHDTVSWYQQALGQGPQFIFQYYEEEERQRGNFPDRFSGHQFPNYSSELNVNALLLGDSALYLCASSSTASGSQETQYFGPGTRLLVL.

This clonotype occurred a few times. The V call is TRBV6-5, the J call TRBJ2-1; TRBD2 might be the D (6 bases). Germline values: CDR1 MNHEY, CDR2 SVGAGI. V was shortened by 0 bases and J by 4 bases, with 16 bases between the two germline ends. The CDR3 runs to 17 residues. The CDR3, as DNA: TGTGCCAGCAGTTACTCGAGGCGCGGGATGGGTTACAATGAGCAGTTCTTC. Protein product: CASSYSRRGMGYNEQFF.